The rows below give T cell receptor beta chains drawn from one sample of a study of a mutant IDH1 vaccine in newly diagnosed glioma. Assay: immunoSEQ multiplex PCR; the TCRdb copy retains only in-frame clones and omits some. This table holds approximately 82,000 clones, around 83% found once. No antigens are known for them. This sample comprised PBMCs, obtained from a glioma patient whose treatment included an IDH1 peptide vaccine. These receptors all stem from a woman between 45 and 65 years old with glioma. The CDR3 runs from the conserved cysteine through the conserved F or W. D genes are given only for firm matches. Clone size is shown for a subset of rows, as once, few, many or a class of expanded clone.

D	size	V	J	CDR3	DNA
TRBD2	NA	TRBV5-6	TRBJ2-1	CASSIGGGRMIF	TGTGCCAGCAGCATTGGGGGCGGGAGGATGATCTTC
TRBD2	NA	TRBV27	TRBJ2-7	CASRGLAAEQYF	TGTGCCAGCAGAGGACTAGCGGCCGAGCAGTACTTC
NA	NA	TRBV5-1	TRBJ2-7	CASSQRKNPEADAGYEQYF	TGCGCCAGCAGCCAGCGGAAAAATCCCGAGGCGGACGCCGGCTACGAGCAGTACTTC
NA	NA	TRBV6-6	TRBJ2-7	CASMVPVPYEQYF	TGTGCCAGCATGGTTCCCGTCCCCTACGAGCAGTACTTC
TRBD2	NA	TRBV25-1	TRBJ2-5	CASSSHSGLEQETQYF	TGTGCCAGCAGTTCCCACTCGGGACTAGAGCAAGAGACCCAGTACTTC
NA	NA	TRBV6-4	TRBJ1-5	CASSERTDLPQHF	TGTGCCAGCAGTGAGAGAACCGACCTGCCCCAGCATTTT
NA	NA	TRBV5-1	TRBJ2-1	CASNSGTLYNEQFF	TGCGCCAGTAATTCCGGGACTCTTTACAATGAGCAGTTCTTC
NA	NA	TRBV6-5	TRBJ2-1	CASSGGNEQFF	TGTGCCAGCAGTGGGGGGAATGAGCAGTTCTTC
TRBD2	NA	TRBV5-1	TRBJ2-7	CASSKGLASSGHEQYF	TGCGCCAGCAGCAAGGGACTAGCGTCGTCGGGCCACGAGCAGTACTTC
NA	once	TRBV5-4	TRBJ2-1	CASSQQGPVDEQFF	TGTGCCAGCAGCCAACAGGGCCCGGTCGATGAGCAGTTCTTC
NA	once	TRBV11-3	TRBJ2-1	CASSLAPNHEQFF	TGTGCCAGCAGCTTAGCCCCAAACCATGAGCAGTTCTTC
NA	NA	TRBV10-3	TRBJ1-1	CAISDLRPPEAFF	TGTGCCATCAGTGACCTAAGACCGCCGGAAGCTTTCTTT
NA	NA	TRBV20-1	TRBJ2-1	CSARDNEQFF	TGCAGTGCTAGAGACAATGAGCAGTTCTTC
NA	NA	TRBV19	TRBJ2-2	CATLRAGTLNTGELFF	TGTGCCACCTTAAGGGCCGGGACTCTGAACACCGGGGAGCTGTTTTTT
NA	NA	TRBV28	TRBJ1-2	CAIWDGGTYGYTF	TGTGCCATCTGGGACGGAGGGACTTATGGCTACACCTTC
NA	once	TRBV30	TRBJ1-6	CAWSRRVNSPLHF	TGTGCCTGGAGCCGCAGGGTTAATTCACCCCTCCACTTT
TRBD1	NA	TRBV5-6	TRBJ1-3	CASSVGTGSGNTIYF	TGTGCCAGCAGCGTCGGGACAGGGTCTGGAAACACCATATATTTT
TRBD1	NA	TRBV10-3	TRBJ2-5	CAISEDREETQYF	TGTGCCATCAGTGAGGACAGGGAAGAGACCCAGTACTTC
NA	once	TRBV20-1	TRBJ2-5	CSAKVPETQYF	TGCAGTGCTAAGGTCCCAGAGACCCAGTACTTC
TRBD1	few	TRBV10-3	TRBJ2-7	CAISDRGQGNYEQYF	TGTGCCATCAGTGATAGGGGACAGGGGAACTACGAGCAGTACTTC
TRBD2	NA	TRBV6-5	TRBJ2-7	CASSPPKRERHEQYF	TGTGCCAGCAGTCCCCCCAAGCGGGAGCGCCACGAGCAGTACTTC
NA	NA	TRBV7-9	TRBJ2-7	CASSLVGGSYEQYF	TGTGCCAGCAGCTTAGTTGGCGGATCCTACGAGCAGTACTTC
NA	once	TRBV7-6	TRBJ2-7	CASSLGEAYEQYF	TGTGCCAGCAGCTTGGGCGAAGCCTACGAGCAGTACTTC
TRBD2	NA	TRBV11-2	TRBJ2-1	CASTPPGGGYNEQFF	TGTGCCAGCACCCCCCCGGGAGGGGGTTACAATGAGCAGTTCTTC
NA	NA	TRBV7-9	TRBJ2-1	CASSLAADFNNEQFF	TGTGCCAGCAGCTTAGCAGCGGACTTTAACAATGAGCAGTTCTTC
NA	NA	TRBV20-1	TRBJ1-2	CSANRVYGYTF	TGCAGTGCTAACAGGGTATATGGCTACACCTTC
NA	NA	TRBV19	TRBJ2-1	CASWDRSEQFF	TGTGCCAGCTGGGACCGGAGTGAGCAGTTCTTC
NA	NA	TRBV28	TRBJ2-5	CASSFHEAGPETQYF	TGTGCCAGCAGTTTTCATGAGGCAGGGCCGGAGACCCAGTACTTC
NA	NA	TRBV15	TRBJ1-5	CATSRDRYTQPQHF	TGTGCCACCAGCAGAGACAGGTATACCCAGCCCCAGCATTTT
NA	NA	TRBV10-3	TRBJ2-2	CAIQGNTGELFF	TGTGCCATTCAGGGGAACACCGGGGAGCTGTTTTTT
NA	NA	TRBV11-2	TRBJ1-5	CASSSSEGQPQHF	TGTGCCAGCAGCTCATCTGAGGGCCAGCCCCAGCATTTT
NA	NA	TRBV18	TRBJ1-1	CASSQISQTLNTEAFF	TGTGCCAGCTCACAAATAAGCCAGACCTTGAACACTGAAGCTTTCTTT
NA	few	TRBV27	TRBJ1-1	CASSFGGNTEAFF	TGTGCCAGCAGTTTTGGGGGAAACACTGAAGCTTTCTTT
NA	NA	TRBV4-1	TRBJ2-2	CASSQEGWVGELFF	TGCGCCAGCAGCCAAGAAGGGTGGGTCGGGGAGCTGTTTTTT
TRBD1	NA	TRBV19	TRBJ1-5	CASDRGAGYSNQPQHF	TGTGCCAGTGACAGGGGAGCGGGCTATAGCAATCAGCCCCAGCATTTT
NA	NA	TRBV18	TRBJ2-5	CASSPALIGGETQYF	TGTGCCAGCTCACCAGCACTAATTGGGGGAGAGACCCAGTACTTC
NA	NA	TRBV18	TRBJ2-6	CASSPRGSGANVLTF	TGTGCCAGCTCACCGAGGGGCTCTGGGGCCAACGTCCTGACTTTC
TRBD1	NA	TRBV9	TRBJ2-7	CASSALGQGDEQYF	TGTGCCAGCAGCGCCTTGGGACAGGGGGACGAGCAGTACTTC
TRBD2	NA	TRBV7-9	TRBJ2-1	CASSPRGTTYNEQFF	TGTGCCAGCAGCCCGCGGGGGACCACCTACAATGAGCAGTTCTTC
TRBD2	NA	TRBV4-2	TRBJ2-1	CASSQEGPGGSYNEQFF	TGTGCCAGCAGCCAAGAAGGTCCGGGAGGTTCCTACAATGAGCAGTTCTTC
TRBD2	NA	TRBV5-4	TRBJ2-4	CASSVPVREGKNIQYF	TGTGCCAGCAGCGTCCCCGTCCGGGAGGGCAAAAACATTCAGTACTTC
NA	NA	TRBV6-1	TRBJ1-1	CASSHGLEAFF	TGTGCCAGCAGCCACGGGCTTGAAGCTTTCTTT
NA	NA	TRBV6-1	TRBJ2-7	CASSDTHYEQYF	TGTGCCAGCAGTGACACCCACTACGAGCAGTACTTC
TRBD2	few	TRBV4-1	TRBJ2-7	CASSQDWGGVSYEQYF	TGCGCCAGCAGCCAAGATTGGGGGGGGGTCTCCTACGAGCAGTACTTC
NA	NA	TRBV29-1	TRBJ2-5	CSVEVTGPETQYF	TGCAGCGTTGAAGTCACAGGGCCAGAGACCCAGTACTTC
NA	NA	TRBV19	TRBJ1-4	CASSIAYRTNEKLFF	TGTGCCAGTAGTATAGCGTACAGAACTAATGAAAAACTGTTTTTT
TRBD1	NA	TRBV5-1	TRBJ1-1	CAASGQGANTEAFF	TGTGCTGCCAGCGGACAGGGCGCCAACACTGAAGCTTTCTTT
NA	NA	TRBV28	TRBJ2-2	CASSTPGAGELFF	TGTGCCAGCAGCACCCCTGGGGCCGGGGAGCTGTTTTTT
TRBD2	NA	TRBV19	TRBJ2-3	CASSDPGGPYTDTQYF	TGTGCCAGTAGTGACCCGGGGGGGCCCTACACAGATACGCAGTATTTT
NA	NA	TRBV20-1	TRBJ1-2	CSATNYGYTF	TGCAGTGCTACTAACTATGGCTACACCTTC
TRBD1	few	TRBV11-1	TRBJ2-7	CASSWGTGDYEQYF	TGTGCCAGCAGCTGGGGGACAGGGGACTACGAGCAGTACTTC
NA	NA	TRBV6-5	TRBJ1-1	CASSYSQEGTEAFF	TGTGCCAGCAGTTACTCTCAGGAGGGTACTGAAGCTTTCTTT
NA	NA	TRBV12-5	TRBJ2-7	CASSASGVADTYEQYF	TGTGCTAGCTCCGCTTCCGGGGTAGCGGATACCTACGAGCAGTACTTC
NA	NA	TRBV7-9	TRBJ1-3	CASSLERYTSGNTIYF	TGTGCCAGCAGCTTAGAGAGGTATACCTCTGGAAACACCATATATTTT
NA	NA	TRBV9	TRBJ2-3	CASSASTDTQYF	TGTGCCAGCAGCGCTAGCACAGATACGCAGTATTTT